A selection of T cell receptor beta chains follows, all from one sample in a study of blood T cell repertoires in COVID-19. TCRdb's copy holds only in-frame clones and misses some; the assay was immunoSEQ multiplex PCR. Among 140,000 to 150,000 clones listed, roughly 82% were seen once. The material sequenced was peripheral blood. These receptors were taken from a human donor with acute or convalescent COVID-19. The donor label of this sample is uncertain. Both conserved end residues are part of each CDR3. Each record gives: V gene, D gene, clone size, J gene, CDR3 DNA, CDR3 protein. A D gene is named only where the DNA matches it firmly. Where a row states a size, it is once, few, many or the class of an expanded clone; other rows omit it.

V gene: TRBV7-8; D gene: -; clone size: -; J gene: TRBJ2-7; CDR3 DNA: TGTGCCAGCAGCCCAGGCTGGGGACAAAGCTCCTACGAGCAGTACTTC; CDR3 protein: CASSPGWGQSSYEQYF
V gene: TRBV5-4; D gene: TRBD1; clone size: -; J gene: TRBJ1-1; CDR3 DNA: TGTGCCAGCAGCTTGGAAGACAGGGGTAGCACTGAAGCTTTCTTT; CDR3 protein: CASSLEDRGSTEAFF
V gene: TRBV11-2; D gene: TRBD1; clone size: few; J gene: TRBJ1-2; CDR3 DNA: TGTGCCAGCAGCCCCCGGACAGGGAGTTATGGCTACACCTTC; CDR3 protein: CASSPRTGSYGYTF
V gene: TRBV27; D gene: TRBD1; clone size: -; J gene: TRBJ2-7; CDR3 DNA: TGTGCCAGCAGTTTCCGACAGGGGGCTTACGAGCAGTACTTC; CDR3 protein: CASSFRQGAYEQYF
V gene: TRBV2; D gene: TRBD2; clone size: -; J gene: TRBJ2-2; CDR3 DNA: TGTGCCAGCAGTGAACTAAGCGGGGGATCCACCGGGGAGCTGTTTTTT; CDR3 protein: CASSELSGGSTGELFF
V gene: TRBV5-1; D gene: -; clone size: -; J gene: TRBJ2-7; CDR3 DNA: TGCGCCAGCAGCTTGGGGGCAGGGGTGGAGTACTTC; CDR3 protein: CASSLGAGVEYF
V gene: TRBV18; D gene: -; clone size: -; J gene: TRBJ1-5; CDR3 DNA: TGTGCCAGCTCACCGATTCCTCCCGGCCGGGACTCCCCCCAGCATTTT; CDR3 protein: CASSPIPPGRDSPQHF
V gene: TRBV19; D gene: -; clone size: -; J gene: TRBJ2-7; CDR3 DNA: TGTGCCAGTAGTATTGAGGTTTGGTACGAGCAGTACTTC; CDR3 protein: CASSIEVWYEQYF
V gene: TRBV5-1; D gene: -; clone size: -; J gene: TRBJ1-1; CDR3 DNA: TGCGCCAGCAGCCTACTCACCGGCGGCACTGAAGCTTTCTTT; CDR3 protein: CASSLLTGGTEAFF
V gene: TRBV4-1; D gene: TRBD1; clone size: -; J gene: TRBJ1-6; CDR3 DNA: TGCGCCAGCAGCCAGCAGCCCGGGACAGGGGGCAGCACCTATAATTCACCCCTCCACTTT; CDR3 protein: CASSQQPGTGGSTYNSPLHF
V gene: TRBV5-1; D gene: TRBD1; clone size: -; J gene: TRBJ1-1; CDR3 DNA: TGCGCCAGCAGCTTGACCGGGACAGGGGGCGCACAGACTGAAGCTTTCTTT; CDR3 protein: CASSLTGTGGAQTEAFF